Below are 20 T cell receptor beta chains sequenced from a single sample in a study of T cell responses to AZD1222 COVID-19 vaccine. Repertoires were generated with immunoSEQ multiplex PCR, while TCRdb's copy carries only in-frame clones and drops some. The sample yields around 150,000 clones, around 90% seen once. The sequences come from peripheral blood, collected 28 days after the second dose of the MenACWY control vaccine. The receptors were gathered from an adult who received the MenACWY meningococcal vaccine as a control.

This clone appeared a single time. The chain uses TRBV19 and TRBJ2-7, with a possible D match to TRBD2 (7 bases). This CDR3 is built from 18 residues. V was clipped by 5 bases and J by 2 bases, with 25 bases between them. From germline, CDR1 is LNHDA and CDR2 SQIVND (reference sequence). In DNA, the CDR3 is TGTGCCAGTAGTCTGACAGGAGCGGGGTTCCTGCCCCCCTACGAGCAGTACTTC. It translates to CASSLTGAGFLPPYEQYF.

This chain connects TRBV7-3 to TRBJ2-7, with 11 bases that match TRBD2. CDR1 is SGHTA, CDR2 FQGTGA, per germline. The CDR3 has 14 residues. V lost 5 bases to trimming and J lost 3 bases; unmatched junction nucleotides: 3. The CDR3 bases are TGTGCCAGCAGCCCAACTAGCGGGAGCTACGAGCAGTACTTC. This codes for CASSPTSGSYEQYF.

This sequence joins TRBV29-1 and TRBJ1-2; the match to TRBD1 covers 9 bases. CDR1 SQVTM and CDR2 ANQGSEA come from the germline V gene. The V segment lost 3 bases and the J segment 6 bases; nucleotides outside the gene matches: 11. The CDR3 totals 15 residues. The CDR3 reads CSVDRDRVNSDGYTF. The DNA for the CDR3 is TGCAGCGTTGACCGGGACAGGGTTAATTCGGATGGCTACACCTTC.

The chain links TRBV28 to TRBJ2-2; the D gene could be TRBD1 or TRBD2 (6 bases each). Per the germline V gene, CDR1 is MDHEN and CDR2 is SYDVKM. Trimming pared 7 bases from V and 2 bases from J, leaving 11 bases between. The CDR3 is 14 amino acids. CDR3 DNA: TGTGCCAGCATGAACGGGGGCAACACCGGGGAGCTGTTTTTT. Its protein product is CASMNGGNTGELFF. Variable domain in full (rest from reference TRBV28 and TRBJ2-2): DVKVTQSSRYLVKRTGEKVFLECVQDMDHENMFWYRQDPGLGLRLIYFSYDVKMKEKGDIPEGYSVSREKKERFSLILESASTNQTSMYLCASMNGGNTGELFFGEGSRLTVL.

This CDR3 is CSVDGGRNTEAFF. The CDR3 DNA sequence: TGCAGCGTTGATGGGGGAAGGAACACTGAAGCTTTCTTT. The chain employs TRBV29-1 and TRBJ1-1, with D maybe TRBD1 (5 bases). The V and J ends lost 3 bases and 1 base respectively, with 9 bases between them. CDR1 is SQVTM, CDR2 ANQGSEA, per germline. The CDR3 contains 13 residues.

This chain uses TRBV11-2 with TRBJ2-2; a weak D match, TRBD1 (6 bases). Germline values: CDR1 SGHAT, CDR2 FQNNGV. V lost 7 bases and J lost 4, with 25 bases in between. CDR3 size: 18 residues. Here the CDR3 reads CASIAPHRAPSSTGELFF. The CDR3 DNA reads TGTGCCAGCATCGCCCCCCACAGGGCTCCAAGCTCCACCGGGGAGCTGTTTTTT.

The gene calls are TRBV30 and TRBJ2-5; D might be TRBD1 or TRBD2, each matching 6 bases. CDR1 GTSNPN and CDR2 SVGIG come from the germline V gene (reference sequence). Trimming cost V 3 bases and J 1 base, with 21 bases left between them. The CDR3 consists of 17 residues. CDR3 sequence: CAWRVGGLLLGQETQYF. The CDR3 DNA sequence: TGTGCCTGGAGGGTTGGGGGGCTGCTTTTAGGCCAAGAGACCCAGTACTTC. Full variable domain (rest looked up from reference TRBV30 and TRBJ2-5): SQTIHQWPATLVQPVGSPLSLECTVEGTSNPNLYWYRQAAGRGLQLLFYSVGIGQISSEVPQNLSASRPQDRQFILSSKKLLLSDSGFYLCAWRVGGLLLGQETQYFGPGTRLLVL.

This clone was counted a single time. This chain joins TRBV24-1 and TRBJ2-1; 16 bases align to TRBD2. Germline V gene data show CDR1 as KGHDR and CDR2 as SFDVKD. The CDR3 is 16 residues long. Germline trimming cut 8 bases from V and 7 bases from J; bases unmatched to any gene: 7. The CDR3 loop is CATNRGGLAGGNEQFF. Here the CDR3 DNA reads TGTGCCACCAACCGGGGGGGACTAGCGGGAGGGAATGAGCAGTTCTTC.

This chain joins TRBV20-1 and TRBJ2-3; TRBD1 matches 9 bases. The CDR3 is 16 amino acids. The V gene's germline CDR1 is DFQATT and CDR2 SNEGSKA (reference sequence). Losses at the gene ends were 3 bases for V and 2 bases for J; bases not matched to a gene: 9. Here the CDR3 reads CSASPRDRAVTDTQYF. The CDR3 coding sequence is TGCAGTGCTAGTCCCCGGGACAGGGCGGTCACAGATACGCAGTATTTT.

This clone was counted many times. The chain joins TRBV7-8 to TRBJ2-7; 8 bases fit TRBD1. J gave up 0 bases and V 5 bases, and 12 bases lay outside the gene matches. This CDR3 spans 17 amino acids. The germline CDR1 and CDR2 sequences are SGHVS and FQNEAQ. Here the CDR3 reads CASSPQGGTGTSYEQYF. The CDR3 region has the DNA TGTGCCAGCAGCCCCCAAGGGGGGACAGGCACCTCCTACGAGCAGTACTTC.

V usage is TRBV7-9 and J usage is TRBJ2-1; possible D gene TRBD2, 5 bases. Germline assignment: CDR1 SEHNR and CDR2 FQNEAQ (reference sequence). The CDR3 is 16 amino acids. The V gene lost 5 bases and the J gene lost 7 bases, with 21 bases spanning the gap. CDR3 protein: CASSPRGVGVGNEQFF. The CDR3 bases are TGTGCCAGCAGCCCCCGAGGAGTGGGAGTCGGGAATGAGCAGTTCTTC.

The count of this clone is one. V gene TRBV2 combines with J gene TRBJ1-5, with D unresolved. Germline V gene data show CDR1 as SNHLY and CDR2 as FYNNEI. The CDR3 contains 15 residues. V dropped 0 bases and J dropped 3 bases, with 9 bases sitting between them. CDR3 in amino acids: CASSEAAGANQPQHF. Written as DNA, the CDR3 is TGTGCCAGCAGTGAAGCCGCAGGAGCCAATCAGCCCCAGCATTTT. Using reference TRBV2 and TRBJ1-5 for the parts outside the CDR3, the full variable domain is EPEVTQTPSHQVTQMGQEVILRCVPISNHLYFYWYRQILGQKVEFLVSFYNNEISEKSEIFDDQFSVERPDGSNFTLKIRSTKLEDSAMYFCASSEAAGANQPQHFGDGTRLSIL.

The chain uses TRBV5-1 and TRBJ2-6; D might be TRBD1 (6 bases). Trimming removed 4 bases at V and 0 bases at J, with 8 bases between. Germline-derived CDR1 and CDR2 are SGHRS and YFSETQ. CDR3 size: 15 residues. The CDR3 region has the DNA TGCGCCAGCAGCGCGACAGGCTCTGGGGCCAACGTCCTGACTTTC. It encodes CASSATGSGANVLTF. The variable domain in full, completed from reference TRBV5-1 and TRBJ2-6, reads KAGVTQTPRYLIKTRGQQVTLSCSPISGHRSVSWYQQTPGQGLQFLFEYFSETQRNKGNFPGRFSGRQFSNSRSEMNVSTLELGDSALYLCASSATGSGANVLTFGAGSRLTVL.

The chain couples TRBV5-1 to TRBJ2-3; 7 bases align to TRBD2. Trimming removed 4 bases from V and 1 base from J; junction bases left unmatched: 6. CDR1 SGHRS and CDR2 YFSETQ come from the germline V gene. The CDR3 contains 15 residues. Here the CDR3 reads CASSTAGDRTDTQYF. CDR3 coding DNA: TGCGCCAGCAGCACTGCGGGGGACCGCACAGATACGCAGTATTTT.

The chain is built from TRBV15 and TRBJ2-7; 13 nucleotides match TRBD2. The CDR3 is 17 amino acids. Germline CDR1 LNHNV, CDR2 YYDKDF (reference sequence). After removal of 1 base from V and 2 bases from J, the junction contained 5 bases not matched to a gene. In DNA, the CDR3 is TGTGCCACCAGCAGAGGGGAAACTAGCGGGGGGGCCTACGAGCAGTACTTC. Translation: CATSRGETSGGAYEQYF.

The chain has TRBV4-3 and TRBJ2-4; possibly TRBD2 for D (6 bases). Germline V CDR1 and CDR2: LGHNA, YSLEER. CDR3 length equals 17 residues. Trimming pared 1 base from V and 2 bases from J, leaving 15 bases between. The DNA for the CDR3 is TGCGCCAGCAGCCAAGTCGGGGGATGGGGGTCCAAAAACATTCAGTACTTC. Protein: CASSQVGGWGSKNIQYF.

V is TRBV5-4 and J is TRBJ2-7; D is uncertain. Germline CDR1 is SGHNT and CDR2 is YYREEE (reference sequence). V lost 0 bases and J 7 bases, leaving 14 bases between the germline ends. The CDR3 runs 14 residues. CDR3 amino acids: CASSLGGEMAEQYF. CDR3 DNA sequence: TGTGCCAGCAGCTTGGGGGGTGAGATGGCGGAGCAGTACTTC.

The chain uses TRBV18 and TRBJ1-1; a weak D match, TRBD1 (6 bases). CDR1 and CDR2 from the germline V gene are KGHSH and LQKENI. The CDR3 is made up of 16 amino acids. Deletions cut 3 bases from V and 0 bases from J, with 14 bases between. CDR3: CASSPRTDPMNTEAFF. CDR3 DNA: TGTGCCAGCTCACCGAGGACAGACCCCATGAACACTGAAGCTTTCTTT.

This chain links TRBV7-2 with TRBJ2-5, with no clear D. Trimming shortened V by 4 bases and J by 6 bases, and 9 bases separated the two germline ends. CDR3 length: 12 amino acids. The germline gives CDR1 SGHTA, CDR2 FQGNSA. The CDR3 loop reads CASSYFTKTQYF. The CDR3 bases are TGTGCCAGCAGCTACTTTACGAAGACCCAGTACTTC.

The chain couples TRBV27 to TRBJ2-2; 8 nucleotides line up with TRBD1. The CDR3 is 16 amino acids. J gave up 5 bases and V 5 bases, and 10 bases lay outside the gene matches. CDR1 is MNHEY and CDR2 is SMNVEV in the germline V gene (reference sequence). The CDR3 is CASSAPGQGLTGELFF. Written as DNA, the CDR3 is TGTGCCAGCAGTGCGCCAGGACAGGGCTTGACCGGGGAGCTGTTTTTT.